Each of the 25 T cell receptor beta chains below was sequenced from the same sample in a study of cytomegalovirus exposure and HLA in healthy donors. This PCR relied on a set of 60 Vbeta primers and 13 Jbeta primers. Method: immunoSEQ multiplex PCR; TCRdb's copy keeps in-frame clones and lacks some. This table has 62,000 or so clones, approximately 80% appearing once. The specimen was PBMCs. These receptors originate from a man younger than 40 in good health and CMV-seronegative.

This clone was recorded once. Here the CDR3 DNA reads TGTGCCATCAGTGAGACCCGTGCGGAGCAGTACTTC. Its translation is CAISETRAEQYF. The rearrangement joins TRBV10-3 to TRBJ2-7, with D unclear. Trimming shortened V by 2 bases and J by 7 bases, and 9 bases separated the two germline ends. Germline lookup yields CDR1 ENHRY and CDR2 SYGVKD. This CDR3 comprises 12 residues.

The chain links TRBV6-1 to TRBJ1-2; maybe TRBD1 (5 bases). Trimming took 0 bases from V and 3 from J, leaving 11 bases between them. The CDR3 runs to 15 residues. Germline loops: CDR1 MNHNS, CDR2 SASEGT. The CDR3 DNA reads TGTGCCAGCAGTGAAGCACAGGAACCTCACTATGGCTACACCTTC. The encoded protein is CASSEAQEPHYGYTF.

This chain links TRBV6-1 with TRBJ1-1; D may be TRBD1 (5 bases). CDR1 and CDR2 (germline): MNHNS, SASEGT. The CDR3 spans 14 residues. V lost 6 bases and J lost 1, with 12 bases in between. The CDR3 DNA sequence: TGTGCCAGCAGGGGGCCTCATGCGAACACTGAAGCTTTCTTT. This encodes CASRGPHANTEAFF.

The chain joins TRBV29-1 to TRBJ2-7; 8 bases match TRBD1. The CDR3 spans 13 residues. With V trimmed by 7 bases and J by 3 bases, 8 bases remained unmatched. The V gene's germline CDR1 is SQVTM and CDR2 ANQGSEA. Here the CDR3 reads CSGAVGQGYEQYF. CDR3 bases: TGCAGCGGGGCTGTTGGACAGGGCTACGAGCAGTACTTC.

This clone turned up a few times. CDR3 nucleotides: TGTGCCAGCAGTGATGACAGGGGGCATCAGCCCCAGCATTTT. Protein product: CASSDDRGHQPQHF. V usage is TRBV2 and J usage is TRBJ1-5; 10 bases are shared with TRBD1. This CDR3 is 14 amino acids long. CDR1 and CDR2 (germline): SNHLY, FYNNEI. V was clipped by 3 bases and J by 5 bases; unmatched bases: 1.

The count of this clone is one. J is TRBJ2-3 and V is TRBV19; D perhaps matches TRBD2 (6 bases). The CDR3 spans 15 residues. Looked up from germline, CDR1 is LNHDA and CDR2 is SQIVND (reference sequence). V was shortened by 6 bases and J by 2 bases, with 15 bases between the two germline ends. CDR3 bases: TGTGCCAGTAGCGTCGGGAGCAGAACCACAGATACGCAGTATTTT. As protein: CASSVGSRTTDTQYF.

J is TRBJ1-2 and V is TRBV7-9; 7 bases line up with TRBD1. The CDR3 loop spans 16 amino acids. Unmatched junction bases numbered 4, after V lost 0 bases and J lost 0 bases. Germline-derived CDR1 and CDR2 are SEHNR and FQNEAQ (reference sequence). CDR3 amino acids: CASSLAQGPANYGYTF. CDR3 bases: TGTGCCAGCAGCTTAGCACAGGGGCCCGCTAACTATGGCTACACCTTC.

This chain joins TRBV13 and TRBJ1-2, with D possibly TRBD1 on 6 matching bases. Germline CDR1 and CDR2: PRHDT and FYEKMQ (reference sequence). The CDR3 runs 17 residues. The germline V and J ends were trimmed by 3 bases and 8 bases, with 25 bases remaining between them. This CDR3 reads CASSFFTPTGRFQGYTF. The CDR3 DNA reads as TGTGCCAGCAGCTTTTTTACTCCGACAGGAAGATTTCAGGGCTACACCTTC.

This chain connects TRBV4-1 to TRBJ2-1; TRBD2 matches 10 bases. CDR3 length: 16 amino acids. J gave up 4 bases and V 4 bases, and 7 bases lay outside the gene matches. CDR1 and CDR2 (germline): MGHRA, YSYEKL. DNA of the CDR3: TGCGCCAGCAGCCGCCGTACTAGCGGGGATTACAATGAGCAGTTCTTC. Translation: CASSRRTSGDYNEQFF.

CDR3 in amino acids: CASSSGQGMNTEAFF. The DNA for the CDR3 is TGTGCCAGCAGCTCGGGACAGGGGATGAACACTGAAGCTTTCTTT. The chain links TRBV11-3 to TRBJ1-1, with 10 bases matching TRBD1. This CDR3 has 15 residues. Germline CDR1 is SGHNT and CDR2 is YENEEA. Germline trimming cut 4 bases from V and 0 bases from J; bases unmatched to any gene: 2.

The chain joins TRBV10-3 to TRBJ2-3; a weak D match, TRBD2 (6 bases). V lost 0 bases to trimming and J lost 4 bases, with 11 bases between them. Germline V CDR1 and CDR2: ENHRY, SYGVKD. The CDR3 totals 15 residues. CDR3 residues: CAISESNGSSDTQYF. The CDR3 DNA sequence: TGTGCCATCAGTGAGTCGAACGGGAGCTCAGATACGCAGTATTTT.

V and J are TRBV10-3 and TRBJ1-1, with D uncertain. V gave up 0 bases and J gave up 5 bases, with 10 bases separating them. Germline assignment: CDR1 ENHRY and CDR2 SYGVKD. The CDR3 sequence is 14 residues long. This CDR3 reads CAISESQPGTEAFF. CDR3 bases: TGTGCCATCAGTGAGTCCCAGCCGGGGACTGAAGCTTTCTTT.

The chain couples TRBV7-9 to TRBJ2-3; 9 bases are shared with TRBD2. This CDR3 has 16 residues. Germline CDR1 reads SEHNR; CDR2 reads FQNEAQ (reference sequence). V lost 8 bases, J lost 3 bases, and 12 bases stayed unmatched. The DNA for the CDR3 is TGTGCCAGCGATGGGGGTAGCGGGAGCCCGACAGATACGCAGTATTTT. As protein: CASDGGSGSPTDTQYF.

The chain links TRBV13 to TRBJ2-1; D perhaps matches TRBD1 (6 bases). V was trimmed by 1 base and J by 0 bases, leaving 7 bases between them. Per germline, CDR1 PRHDT and CDR2 FYEKMQ (reference sequence). CDR3 length equals 15 residues. CDR3 bases: TGTGCCAGCAGCTTAGACAGGGACTCCTACAATGAGCAGTTCTTC. This gives the protein CASSLDRDSYNEQFF. Supplemented by reference TRBV13 and TRBJ2-1, the full variable domain reads AAGVIQSPRHLIKEKRETATLKCYPIPRHDTVYWYQQGPGQDPQFLISFYEKMQSDKGSIPDRFSAQQFSDYHSELNMSSLELGDSALYFCASSLDRDSYNEQFFGPGTRLTVL.

This rearrangement joins TRBV7-6 to TRBJ2-3, with 8 bases that match TRBD1. CDR1 is SGHVS and CDR2 is FNYEAQ in the germline V gene. CDR3 size: 15 residues. J gave up 4 bases and V 5 bases, and 8 bases lay outside the gene matches. The CDR3 sequence: CASSGGQVLADTQYF. In DNA, the CDR3 is TGTGCCAGCAGCGGGGGACAGGTACTCGCAGATACGCAGTATTTT.

This chain connects TRBV12-5 to TRBJ2-1, with a possible D match to TRBD2 (6 bases). The CDR3 runs 16 residues. V lost 5 bases, J lost 3 bases, and 17 bases lay in between. From germline, CDR1 is LGHNT and CDR2 FRNRAP. CDR3 nucleotides: TGTGCTAGTGGTGGCTCCGGGACTTACGGCTACAATGAGCAGTTCTTC. Protein product: CASGGSGTYGYNEQFF.

V gene TRBV10-3 combines with J gene TRBJ2-7, with 10 bases that match TRBD1. Per the germline V gene, CDR1 is ENHRY and CDR2 is SYGVKD. The CDR3 length is 15 residues. With 4 bases clipped from V and 3 bases from J, the junction kept 6 bases outside the gene matches. CDR3 sequence: CAISAGDRGVYEQYF. CDR3 nucleotide sequence: TGTGCCATCAGTGCAGGGGACAGGGGTGTCTACGAGCAGTACTTC.

The CDR3 here is CASSTGFSGNTIYF. The CDR3, as DNA: TGTGCCAGCAGTACAGGGTTCTCTGGAAACACCATATATTTT. The V and J genes are TRBV27 and TRBJ1-3; a weak D match, TRBD1 (6 bases). Germline V gene data show CDR1 as MNHEY and CDR2 as SMNVEV (reference sequence). The length of the CDR3 is 14 residues. Trimming took 5 bases from V and 0 from J, leaving 8 bases between them.

The rearrangement uses TRBV11-2 and TRBJ1-1; TRBD1 is a possible D gene (5 bases). From germline, CDR1 is SGHAT and CDR2 FQNNGV. V was shortened by 2 bases and J by 0 bases, with 16 bases between the two germline ends. The CDR3 extends over 17 amino acids. CDR3 DNA: TGTGCCAGCAGCTTATCCCGCTGGGACTCGGTGAACACTGAAGCTTTCTTT. This sequence encodes CASSLSRWDSVNTEAFF.

The chain has TRBV6-1 and TRBJ2-2; 7 bases are a match to TRBD2. The V segment lost 8 bases and the J segment 3 bases; nucleotides outside the gene matches: 9. The CDR3 covers 15 residues. Germline V gene lookup returns CDR1 MNHNS and CDR2 SASEGT. CDR3 in amino acids: CASSFGAGDTGELFF. The CDR3 DNA reads as TGTGCCAGCTCTTTTGGGGCGGGGGACACCGGGGAGCTGTTTTTT.

In its sample, this clone was seen a few times. This chain joins TRBV5-6 and TRBJ2-2; 9 nucleotides agree with TRBD1. After removal of 0 bases from V and 6 bases from J, the junction contained 0 bases not matched to a gene. The CDR3 contains 14 residues. Germline CDR1 SGHDT, CDR2 YYEEEE. CDR3 protein: CASSLGQGAGELFF. CDR3 in DNA: TGTGCCAGCAGCTTGGGACAGGGGGCCGGGGAGCTGTTTTTT.

The chain uses TRBV9 and TRBJ2-3; possible D gene TRBD1, 6 bases. CDR1 is SGDLS, CDR2 YYNGEE, per germline. The germline V and J ends were trimmed by 0 bases and 10 bases, with 21 bases remaining between them. The CDR3 contains 16 residues. The CDR3: CASSVVPEGVESAQYF. The CDR3 region has the DNA TGTGCCAGCAGCGTAGTGCCAGAGGGGGTGGAGAGCGCGCAGTATTTT.

This chain connects TRBV7-9 to TRBJ1-2; D is undetermined. The CDR3 has 13 amino acids. Germline lookup yields CDR1 SEHNR and CDR2 FQNEAQ (reference sequence). The germline V and J ends were trimmed by 1 base and 5 bases, with 8 bases remaining between them. This chain's CDR3 is CASSLGAEYGYTF. In DNA form, the CDR3 reads TGTGCCAGCAGCTTAGGAGCCGAGTATGGCTACACCTTC.

The CDR3 here is CASAPDTGKGFYEQYF. The CDR3 DNA sequence: TGTGCCAGCGCTCCGGACACAGGGAAGGGATTCTACGAGCAGTACTTC. J is TRBJ2-7 and V is TRBV5-4; perhaps TRBD1 as D (6 bases). V was trimmed by 7 bases and J by 3 bases, leaving 23 bases between them. Germline CDR1 and CDR2: SGHNT and YYREEE (reference sequence). The CDR3 has 16 amino acids.

This chain uses TRBV5-4 with TRBJ2-3; TRBD2 matches at 7 bases. V trimming: 1 base; J trimming: 8 bases; junction bases outside the gene matches: 10. The length of the CDR3 is 15 residues. Germline CDR1 and CDR2: SGHNT and YYREEE (reference sequence). The CDR3 coding sequence is TGTGCCAGCAGCTTGCCCCAAGCGGGGCTGGGTACGCAGTATTTT. The encoded protein is CASSLPQAGLGTQYF.